Following are 30 T cell receptor beta chains from one sample sequenced in a study of blood T cell repertoires in COVID-19. Here immunoSEQ multiplex PCR was the method, and the copy in TCRdb shows in-frame clones only, minus some. The table records about 500,000 clones, nearly 90% of them present only once. The material sequenced was peripheral blood. These receptors came from a man in his late teens or twenties with COVID-19, enrolled during active disease.

The V gene is TRBV3-1 (or the pseudogene TRBV3-2), the J gene TRBJ2-7, with 9 positions matching TRBD1. V gave up 8 bases and J gave up 5 bases; unmatched junction bases: 7. The CDR3 totals 13 residues. The germline gives CDR1 LGHDT, CDR2 YNNKEL (reference sequence). CDR3 sequence (DNA): TGTGCCAGCGGAGGGACAGGGCTACACGAGCAGTACTTC. Its translation is CASGGTGLHEQYF.

V usage is TRBV4-1 and J usage is TRBJ1-1, with no clear D. This CDR3 is built from 13 residues. The germline V and J ends were trimmed by 0 bases and 8 bases, with 10 bases remaining between them. Germline V CDR1 and CDR2: MGHRA, YSYEKL. This chain's CDR3 is CASSQDHGREAFF. CDR3 sequence (DNA): TGCGCCAGCAGCCAAGATCATGGCAGGGAAGCTTTCTTT.

This clone was detected once. The gene calls are TRBV6-5 and TRBJ2-1; 14 positions match TRBD2. After removal of 4 bases from V and 12 bases from J, the junction contained 11 bases not matched to a gene. Germline-derived CDR1 and CDR2 are MNHEY and SVGAGI. The CDR3 is made up of 16 amino acids. The CDR3 region is CASSSHLGTSGSMQFF. In nucleotides, the CDR3 is TGTGCCAGCAGTTCTCACCTGGGGACTAGCGGGAGCATGCAGTTCTTC.

The chain links TRBV5-1 to TRBJ2-7; TRBD2 agrees at 8 bases. Germline V gives CDR1 SGHRS, CDR2 YFSETQ. V lost 4 bases, J lost 6 bases, and 6 bases stayed unmatched. The CDR3 sequence is 13 residues long. The CDR3 region has the DNA TGCGCCAGCAGCCTTAGCGGGGCGGGCGAGCAGTACTTC. The encoded protein is CASSLSGAGEQYF.

V usage is TRBV4-1 and J usage is TRBJ2-7; no firm D call. Trimming shortened V by 0 bases and J by 0 bases, and 3 bases separated the two germline ends. The V gene's germline CDR1 is MGHRA and CDR2 YSYEKL. CDR3 length: 13 amino acids. This CDR3 is CASSQDSSYEQYF. The DNA of the CDR3 is TGCGCCAGCAGCCAAGACAGCTCCTACGAGCAGTACTTC.

J is TRBJ2-1 and V is TRBV3-1 (or the pseudogene TRBV3-2); D is possibly TRBD2 (6 bases). The CDR3 is 15 amino acids. V was pared by 4 bases and J by 4 bases, with 14 bases between. Germline CDR1 reads LGHDT; CDR2 reads YNNKEL (reference sequence). The CDR3 sequence: CASSRVGGTYNEQFF. CDR3 DNA: TGTGCCAGCAGCCGAGTCGGCGGGACTTACAATGAGCAGTTCTTC.

The chain uses TRBV4-1 and TRBJ1-4; D unresolved. Trimming took off 1 base at V and 8 bases at J, with 14 bases between the two ends. The CDR3 has 15 amino acids. From germline, CDR1 is MGHRA and CDR2 YSYEKL. Written as DNA, the CDR3 is TGCGCCAGCAGCCAAGGTGACAAAACAGAGGAAAAACTGTTTTTT. This sequence encodes CASSQGDKTEEKLFF.

V usage is TRBV5-4 and J usage is TRBJ1-2; the D gene is possibly TRBD1 (5 bases). This CDR3 spans 12 amino acids. Per the germline V gene, CDR1 is SGHNT and CDR2 is YYREEE (reference sequence). Trimming pared 4 bases from V and 4 bases from J, leaving 8 bases between. CDR3 amino acids: CASSLDTYGYTF. CDR3 nucleotide sequence: TGTGCCAGCAGCCTGGACACCTATGGCTACACCTTC. The full variable domain, in which reference TRBV5-4 and TRBJ1-2 provide the parts outside the CDR3, is ETGVTQSPTHLIKTRGQQVTLRCSSQSGHNTVSWYQQALGQGPQFIFQYYREEENGRGNFPPRFSGLQFPNYSSELNVNALELDDSALYLCASSLDTYGYTFGSGTRLTVV.

V is TRBV2 and J is TRBJ1-1, with 7 bases identical to TRBD1. The CDR3 is made up of 13 amino acids. CDR1 is SNHLY and CDR2 is FYNNEI in the germline V gene. J lost 4 bases, V lost 6 bases, and 5 bases had no gene match. CDR3 sequence: CASRLDRSTEAFF. CDR3 bases: TGTGCCAGCAGATTGGACAGGTCCACTGAAGCTTTCTTT.

The rearrangement links TRBV9 to TRBJ2-7, with 9 bases matching TRBD1. The germline gives CDR1 SGDLS, CDR2 YYNGEE. The V segment lost 4 bases and the J segment 5 bases; nucleotides outside the gene matches: 10. The CDR3 is 15 residues long. The CDR3 protein is CASSYSGTGPNEQYF. The CDR3 DNA is TGTGCCAGCAGCTATTCCGGGACAGGGCCAAACGAGCAGTACTTC.

J is TRBJ1-1 and V is TRBV6-5, with D maybe TRBD1 (5 bases). Trimming took 2 bases from V and 4 from J, leaving 8 bases between them. The germline V gene has CDR1 MNHEY and CDR2 SVGAGI. The CDR3 contains 13 residues. The DNA of the CDR3 is TGTGCCAGCAGTTACCAGGGCTCCACTGAAGCTTTCTTT. This sequence encodes CASSYQGSTEAFF.

The V call is TRBV2, the J call TRBJ1-6; D unclear. Between the trimmed V and J ends, which lost 6 bases and 11 bases, there was a span of 8 bases. The length of the CDR3 is 11 residues. CDR1 is SNHLY and CDR2 is FYNNEI in the germline V gene. DNA of the CDR3: TGTGCCAGCAGCCCCCGGGCACCCCTCCACTTT. It is translated as CASSPRAPLHF.

The chain couples TRBV6-2 or TRBV6-3 to TRBJ1-4, with D perhaps TRBD1 (5 bases). The CDR3 is 16 residues long. V was shortened by 2 bases and J by 3 bases, with 13 bases between the two germline ends. Germline CDR1 MNHEY, CDR2 SVGEGT. CDR3 amino acids: CASSYGGGGANEKLFF. The DNA of the CDR3 is TGTGCCAGCAGTTACGGCGGGGGGGGAGCTAATGAAAAACTGTTTTTT.

This chain connects TRBV11-3 to TRBJ1-3, with a possible D match to TRBD1 (5 bases). V lost 4 bases and J lost 0, with 13 bases in between. CDR1 SGHNT and CDR2 YENEEA come from the germline V gene. This CDR3 is built from 16 residues. CDR3 sequence reads: CASSSPGGPSGNTIYF. As DNA, the CDR3 is TGTGCCAGCAGCTCCCCGGGGGGACCCTCTGGAAACACCATATATTTT.

V gene TRBV5-1 combines with J gene TRBJ2-5; 8 nucleotides line up with TRBD1. Per germline, CDR1 SGHRS and CDR2 YFSETQ. V gave up 0 bases and J gave up 4 bases; unmatched junction bases: 5. CDR3 size: 15 residues. As DNA, the CDR3 is TGCGCCAGCAGCTTGGCAGGGGGCGGAGTAGAGACCCAGTACTTC. Protein: CASSLAGGGVETQYF.

V gene TRBV28 combines with J gene TRBJ2-3; TRBD2 is a possible D gene (6 bases). Germline V CDR1 and CDR2: MDHEN, SYDVKM. The CDR3 extends over 14 amino acids. V gave up 7 bases and J gave up 2 bases, with 13 bases separating them. DNA for the CDR3: TGTGCCAGCATCCCAGCGGGTCCCACAGATACGCAGTATTTT. It translates to CASIPAGPTDTQYF.

This chain connects TRBV27 to TRBJ1-5; D remains unclear. Germline V CDR1 and CDR2: MNHEY, SMNVEV (reference sequence). V lost 3 bases and J 4 bases, leaving 7 bases between the germline ends. This CDR3 spans 13 amino acids. The CDR3 loop reads CASSFQVNQPQHF. DNA of the CDR3: TGTGCCAGCAGTTTTCAGGTTAATCAGCCCCAGCATTTT.

The genes are TRBV21-1 and TRBJ2-7; TRBD1 is the table's D call and was not checked against the DNA. TRBV21-1 is designated a pseudogene. The CDR3 totals 14 residues. The CDR3 DNA is TGTGCCAGCAGGCCGGGACAGGGGTCCCACGAGCAGTACTTC. Its protein is CASRPGQGSHEQYF.

Only one count was recorded for this clone. The chain joins TRBV2 to TRBJ2-5; TRBD1 matches at 9 bases. The CDR3 consists of 15 residues. The germline gives CDR1 SNHLY, CDR2 FYNNEI. V gave up 3 bases and J gave up 4 bases; unmatched junction bases: 6. The CDR3 is CASSEGDRVGETQYF. The DNA for the CDR3 is TGTGCCAGCAGTGAGGGGGACAGGGTTGGAGAGACCCAGTACTTC.

V gene TRBV3-1 (or the pseudogene TRBV3-2) combines with J gene TRBJ1-5; possibly TRBD1 for D (5 bases). Trimming took 8 bases from V and 4 from J, leaving 15 bases between them. Per germline, CDR1 LGHDT and CDR2 YNNKEL (reference sequence). This CDR3 comprises 14 residues. The CDR3 protein is CASGDSTDNQPQHF. CDR3 DNA: TGTGCCAGCGGAGACTCGACAGATAATCAGCCCCAGCATTTT.

This chain uses TRBV25-1 with TRBJ1-1; D not resolved. V was cut by 4 bases and J by 1 base, with 10 bases left in between. CDR1 is MGHDK, CDR2 SYGVNS, per germline. The CDR3 is made up of 14 amino acids. The CDR3 region is CASSGGLANTEAFF. CDR3 coding DNA: TGTGCCAGCAGTGGTGGACTGGCGAACACTGAAGCTTTCTTT.

As for this clone: One end of the junction fails to match germline, which may point to a read error. The gene calls are TRBV6-1 and TRBJ2-7; 7 bases are a match to TRBD1. CDR1 and CDR2 (germline): MNHNS, SASEGT. The CDR3 totals 13 residues. CDR3 residues: CASSESLSEDRHF. As DNA, the CDR3 is TGTGCCAGCAGTGAAAGCTTATCGGAGGACAGGCATTTC.

The V call is TRBV20-1, the J call TRBJ1-6, with TRBD1 matching 9 bases. This CDR3 has 17 residues. Per the germline V gene, CDR1 is DFQATT and CDR2 is SNEGSKA (reference sequence). With 3 bases clipped from V and 9 bases from J, the junction kept 15 bases outside the gene matches. The CDR3, as DNA: TGCAGTGCTAGTAATATAGACAGGGGGGACGTATTTTCACCCCTCCACTTT. It codes for CSASNIDRGDVFSPLHF.

The chain links TRBV30 to TRBJ2-1; TRBD2 agrees at 12 bases. Losses at the gene ends were 2 bases for V and 2 bases for J; bases not matched to a gene: 7. The CDR3 has 17 residues. Per the germline V gene, CDR1 is GTSNPN and CDR2 is SVGIG (reference sequence). The CDR3 region has the DNA TGTGCCTGGAGTCTCTCATGGACTAGCGGGACCTACAATGAGCAGTTCTTC. It is translated as CAWSLSWTSGTYNEQFF.

V usage is TRBV30 and J usage is TRBJ2-2, with a tentative D call TRBD1 (6 bases). The V gene's germline CDR1 is GTSNPN and CDR2 SVGIG (reference sequence). Between the trimmed V and J ends, which lost 6 bases and 7 bases, there was a span of 24 bases. This CDR3 contains 16 residues. The CDR3 loop reads CACPRQGTLRIGELFF. The CDR3 bases are TGTGCCTGCCCGCGGCAGGGGACCCTAAGGATCGGGGAGCTGTTTTTT. The whole variable domain, filled in from reference TRBV30 and TRBJ2-2, reads SQTIHQWPATLVQPVGSPLSLECTVEGTSNPNLYWYRQAAGRGLQLLFYSVGIGQISSEVPQNLSASRPQDRQFILSSKKLLLSDSGFYLCACPRQGTLRIGELFFGEGSRLTVL.

This sequence joins TRBV29-1 and TRBJ2-7, with TRBD1 as a possible D gene (6 bases). This CDR3 has 14 amino acids. Germline V gene data show CDR1 as SQVTM and CDR2 as ANQGSEA. Trimming took 5 bases from V and 5 from J, leaving 19 bases between them. The CDR3 protein is CSVRSTGYTNEQYF. The CDR3 bases are TGCAGCGTTAGGTCGACAGGTTATACGAACGAGCAGTACTTC.

This clone showed up just a few times. The chain links TRBV20-1 to TRBJ2-1, with 7 bases identical to TRBD1. The germline V gene encodes CDR1 DFQATT and CDR2 SNEGSKA (reference sequence). The CDR3 runs to 11 residues. Trimming removed 2 bases from V and 9 bases from J; junction bases left unmatched: 1. CDR3 DNA sequence: TGCAGTGCTAGACAGGGGGTTGAGCAGTTCTTC. Amino acids: CSARQGVEQFF.

The chain couples TRBV2 to TRBJ2-7, with D hard to call. The CDR3 has 13 amino acids. The V end was cut by 10 bases, the J end by 0 bases, with 13 bases between. Germline V gives CDR1 SNHLY, CDR2 FYNNEI. CDR3 coding DNA: TGTGCCAATAGTCTCACAGACTCCTACGAGCAGTACTTC. Its translation is CANSLTDSYEQYF.

This chain links TRBV6-4 with TRBJ2-3; TRBD2 matches at 8 bases. CDR1 and CDR2 (germline): MRHNA, SNTAGT. Trimming cost V 5 bases and J 4 bases; bases outside gene matches: 8. This CDR3 is built from 15 residues. The CDR3: CASSYIAGSPDTQYF. The CDR3 DNA reads TGTGCCAGCAGTTATATAGCGGGGTCTCCAGATACGCAGTATTTT.

V gene TRBV21-1 combines with J gene TRBJ1-4; the table calls TRBD1, which could not be checked here. TRBV21-1 is a recognized pseudogene. The CDR3 sequence is 14 residues long. The CDR3 region is CASRKTGSNEKLFF. CDR3 coding DNA: TGTGCCAGCAGGAAAACAGGGTCAAATGAAAAACTGTTTTTT.